The present T cell receptor (beta chain) was sequenced within a study of blood T cell repertoires in COVID-19. Study context: COVID-19 samples from acute and convalescent phases originated in the United States, Italy and Spain. PBMCs, B-cell-depleted T cells, or T cells were the source of the cDNA or gDNA that made up the material.

Germline CDR1 reads SQVTM; CDR2 reads ANQGSEA. The CDR3 spans 15 residues. V was cut by 6 bases and J by 0 bases, with 18 bases left in between. Authors' processing steps: Amplification of reference gene primers was used by the study to estimate nucleated cell counts. Method: immunoSEQ multiplex PCR; TCRdb's copy keeps in-frame clones and lacks some. The V and J calls and the clone size are those of that table, but D and trimming were determined from the DNA. The sample carries 40,000 to 45,000 clones, around 77% recorded once. This clonotype originated in an elderly woman with acute or convalescent COVID-19. The V gene is TRBV29-1, the J gene TRBJ2-7, with a possible D match to TRBD2 (6 bases). The sequenced sample was peripheral blood. The CDR3 sequence is CSVGSSVESSYEQYF. The CDR3 DNA is TGCAGCGTGGGATCTAGCGTCGAGAGCTCCTACGAGCAGTACTTC.